Each of the 28 T cell receptor beta chains below was sequenced from the same sample in a study of T cells in Graves' hyperthyroidism and ophthalmopathy. What was amplified from RNA transcripts were TCR beta CDR3 regions. HTBI primers were employed in a first-round RT-PCR of the TCR CDR3. TCRdb re-analysed the multiplex PCR reads in MiXCR, keeping a single row per CDR3 protein. The top ten hold 34% of the sample, which has hundreds of thousands of distinct CDR3 sequences, around 21% seen once. Sequencing used blood. Receptors were obtained from a man aged 25-45 years with Graves' ophthalmopathy.

This sequence joins TRBV3-1 and TRBJ2-1, with 7 bases matching TRBD2. This CDR3 contains 14 residues. Germline V gives CDR1 LGHDT, CDR2 YNNKEL (reference sequence). V gave up 6 bases and J gave up 3 bases; unmatched junction bases: 5. CDR3 in amino acids: CASREAGLYNEQFF. CDR3 DNA sequence: TGTGCCAGCAGGGAAGCGGGGCTCTACAATGAGCAGTTCTTC.

This clonotype was observed many times. The chain links TRBV30 to TRBJ2-5; a weak D match, TRBD2 (5 bases). Germline assignment: CDR1 GTSNPN and CDR2 SVGIG (reference sequence). CDR3 length equals 13 residues. V shed 2 bases and J shed 9 bases, with 16 bases lying between them. In nucleotides, the CDR3 is TGTGCCTGGAGTCCTGGCGGACTGGCGGCCCAGTACTTC. It yields the protein CAWSPGGLAAQYF.

Worth noting for this clonotype: One base away lies a much larger clone, so this may be a sequencing read error. As the CDR3 is not closed by the conserved phenylalanine or tryptophan, this likely results from a read error. The rearrangement uses TRBV5-6 and TRBJ1-2, with D possibly TRBD1 on 5 matching bases. This CDR3 spans 15 amino acids. Germline V gives CDR1 SGHDT, CDR2 YYEEEE. Trimming took off 2 bases at V and 0 bases at J, with 11 bases between the two ends. The CDR3 region has the DNA TGTGCCAGCAGCTTCGGGACCGACGCTAACTATGGCTACACCTTA. This sequence encodes CASSFGTDANYGYTL.

Only a few counts were recorded for this clonotype. The chain carries TRBV28 and TRBJ2-6; 7 bases are shared with TRBD2. V lost 5 bases, J lost 1 base, and 5 bases stayed unmatched. The CDR3 extends over 16 amino acids. CDR1 and CDR2 (germline): MDHEN, SYDVKM. CDR3 DNA sequence: TGTGCCAGCAGTCCTGGGGAGGGTTCTGGGGCCAACGTCCTGACTTTC. Translation: CASSPGEGSGANVLTF. The full variable domain, in which reference TRBV28 and TRBJ2-6 provide the parts outside the CDR3, is DVKVTQSSRYLVKRTGEKVFLECVQDMDHENMFWYRQDPGLGLRLIYFSYDVKMKEKGDIPEGYSVSREKKERFSLILESASTNQTSMYLCASSPGEGSGANVLTFGAGSRLTVL.

This rearrangement joins TRBV7-3 to TRBJ2-2; possible D gene TRBD1, 6 bases. The CDR3 has 17 residues. Trimming took off 2 bases at V and 2 bases at J, with 15 bases between the two ends. Germline lookup yields CDR1 SGHTA and CDR2 FQGTGA. The CDR3 DNA sequence: TGTGCCAGCAGCTTATGGGGGCAGCAAGTAAACACCGGGGAGCTGTTTTTT. Its translation: CASSLWGQQVNTGELFF.

The chain is built from TRBV12-3 or TRBV12-4 and TRBJ2-1; the match to TRBD2 covers 11 bases. Germline trimming cut 7 bases from V and 9 bases from J; bases unmatched to any gene: 8. The CDR3 length is 14 residues. The CDR3 DNA sequence: TGTGCCAGCACCTTCGCTAGCGGGAGGATTGAGCAGTTCTTC. Translating it yields CASTFASGRIEQFF.

The sample holds many counts of this clonotype. V is TRBV7-6 and J is TRBJ1-5; the match to TRBD1 covers 11 bases. Unmatched junction bases numbered 8, after V lost 4 bases and J lost 6 bases. Germline values: CDR1 SGHVS, CDR2 FNYEAQ. The CDR3 spans 16 residues. DNA for the CDR3: TGTGCCAGCAGCTCGGATACCGGGACAGGGGGTCAGCCCCAGCATTTT. Translating it yields CASSSDTGTGGQPQHF. Full variable domain (missing parts from reference TRBV7-6 and TRBJ1-5): GAGVSQSPRYKVTKRGQDVALRCDPISGHVSLYWYRQALGQGPEFLTYFNYEAQQDKSGLPNDRFSAERPEGSISTLTIQRTEQRDSAMYRCASSSDTGTGGQPQHFGDGTRLSIL.

This clonotype was seen ten or more times. The V and J genes are TRBV20-1 and TRBJ2-7; the D gene could be TRBD1 or TRBD2 (5 bases each). Germline V gene lookup returns CDR1 DFQATT and CDR2 SNEGSKA (reference sequence). There are 14 residues in the CDR3. V was shortened by 0 bases and J by 3 bases, with 12 bases between the two germline ends. This CDR3 is CSARDRGVIYEQYF. In nucleotides, the CDR3 is TGCAGTGCTAGAGATCGGGGCGTTATCTACGAGCAGTACTTC.

This clonotype has a handful of counts. The V gene is TRBV6-1, the J gene TRBJ2-5, with a tentative D call TRBD2 (5 bases). Germline V gene sequence: CDR1 MNHNS, CDR2 SASEGT. The length of the CDR3 is 13 residues. Trimming stripped 8 bases from V and 0 bases from J, with 10 bases between. The DNA for the CDR3 is TGTGCCAGCTGCAGGAGGTACCAAGAGACCCAGTACTTC. Protein product: CASCRRYQETQYF.

This rearrangement joins TRBV15 to TRBJ2-3; D is unresolved. Germline V lookup: CDR1 LNHNV, CDR2 YYDKDF (reference sequence). CDR3 length: 14 residues. The ends were cut back, 5 bases at V and 4 bases at J, with 13 bases in the middle. Written as DNA, the CDR3 is TGTGCCACCAGCCCCCTCGGCCAGGCAGATACGCAGTATTTT. Translated, it gives CATSPLGQADTQYF.

In its sample, this clonotype was seen a few times. The V gene is TRBV5-1, the J gene TRBJ1-5; D is uncertain. The germline gives CDR1 SGHRS, CDR2 YFSETQ. The length of the CDR3 is 15 residues. Trimming took off 4 bases at V and 2 bases at J, with 13 bases between the two ends. The CDR3 nucleotides are TGCGCCAGCAGCCCTCCGGTAGTAGGCAATCAGCCCCAGCATTTT. It translates to CASSPPVVGNQPQHF.

This clonotype was seen a few times. The V and J genes are TRBV12-3 or TRBV12-4 and TRBJ2-1, with a tentative D call TRBD2 (6 bases). Trimming took 6 bases from V and 2 from J, leaving 17 bases between them. This CDR3 has 16 amino acids. The CDR3 spells CASSTNREAPYNEQFF. In DNA form, the CDR3 reads TGTGCCAGCAGCACAAATAGGGAGGCCCCCTACAATGAGCAGTTCTTC.

The chain combines TRBV5-5 with TRBJ2-1; 8 bases fit TRBD1. CDR1 is SGHKS, CDR2 YYEKEE, per germline (reference sequence). Trimming removed 5 bases from V and 4 bases from J; junction bases left unmatched: 8. CDR3 length: 15 residues. CDR3 region: CASSFGTGLYNEQFF. The CDR3 nucleotides are TGTGCCAGCAGTTTCGGGACAGGACTGTACAATGAGCAGTTCTTC.

The chain joins TRBV9 to TRBJ2-2; TRBD2 matches at 9 bases. The CDR3 loop spans 17 amino acids. Trimming cost V 3 bases and J 2 bases; bases outside gene matches: 8. Germline loops: CDR1 SGDLS, CDR2 YYNGEE. This CDR3 is CASSDRRLAGNTGELFF. The CDR3 bases are TGTGCCAGCAGCGACCGACGGCTAGCGGGAAACACCGGGGAGCTGTTTTTT.

This clonotype was recorded many times. This chain uses TRBV28 with TRBJ2-5; 11 bases fit TRBD1. Germline trimming cut 4 bases from V and 5 bases from J; bases unmatched to any gene: 9. The length of the CDR3 is 16 residues. Germline V gives CDR1 MDHEN, CDR2 SYDVKM. DNA of the CDR3: TGTGCCAGCAGTTCCCCAGGACAGGGGGCATTGGAGACCCAGTACTTC. As protein: CASSSPGQGALETQYF.

A few counts support this clonotype. The CDR3 nucleotides are TGCGCCAGCAGCTTGGCGGCGGTTAGCACAGATACGCAGTATTTT. The encoded protein is CASSLAAVSTDTQYF. The V and J genes are TRBV5-1 and TRBJ2-3; D not resolved. The germline V gene has CDR1 SGHRS and CDR2 YFSETQ. The CDR3 length is 15 residues. V gave up 0 bases and J gave up 0 bases, with 8 bases separating them.

This clonotype was detected only a few times. In DNA, the CDR3 is TGTGCCAGCAGCAGACCACCGGGACCCCTAAACAATGAGCAGTTCTTC. It specifies CASSRPPGPLNNEQFF. V and J are TRBV3-1 and TRBJ2-1, with D possibly called TRBD1 or TRBD2 (5 bases each). The CDR3 loop spans 16 amino acids. V was trimmed by 5 bases and J by 5 bases, leaving 19 bases between them. Germline lookup yields CDR1 LGHDT and CDR2 YNNKEL (reference sequence).

The chain combines TRBV9 with TRBJ1-1; D perhaps matches TRBD1 (6 bases). Looked up from germline, CDR1 is SGDLS and CDR2 is YYNGEE. Between the trimmed V and J ends, which lost 1 base and 1 base, there was a span of 17 bases. This CDR3 comprises 17 residues. As DNA, the CDR3 is TGTGCCAGCAGCGTAAAAGATTCGACAGGCGCGAACACTGAAGCTTTCTTT. This encodes CASSVKDSTGANTEAFF. Variable domain in full (rest from reference TRBV9 and TRBJ1-1): DSGVTQTPKHLITATGQRVTLRCSPRSGDLSVYWYQQSLDQGLQFLIQYYNGEERAKGNILERFSAQQFPDLHSELNLSSLELGDSALYFCASSVKDSTGANTEAFFGQGTRLTVV.

The DNA for the CDR3 is TGTGCCTGGAGTACCGCCGACAGGGCGCTCTCACCCCTCCACTTT. Translating gives CAWSTADRALSPLHF. This chain connects TRBV30 to TRBJ1-6; 7 nucleotides align to TRBD1. The germline CDR1 and CDR2 sequences are GTSNPN and SVGIG (reference sequence). The CDR3 runs 15 residues. V was clipped by 2 bases and J by 10 bases; unmatched bases: 11.

On this clonotype: This could be a read error, since a much larger clone is one nucleotide away. The chain couples TRBV28 to TRBJ2-7; a weak D match, TRBD2 (5 bases). This CDR3 contains 15 residues. Trimming removed 1 base from V and 3 bases from J, with 13 bases in between. CDR1 is MDHEN and CDR2 is SYDVKM in the germline V gene. This CDR3 reads CASSLSLTGNYEQYF. The CDR3 nucleotides read TGTGCCAGCAGTTTATCTCTAACGGGGAACTACGAGCAGTACTTC.

This chain uses TRBV19 with TRBJ1-5, with 9 bases identical to TRBD1. With V trimmed by 5 bases and J by 5 bases, 7 bases remained unmatched. The length of the CDR3 is 15 residues. The germline V gene has CDR1 LNHDA and CDR2 SQIVND (reference sequence). In DNA form, the CDR3 reads TGTGCCAGTAGTTCCTGGACAGGGGCGGATCAGCCCCAGCATTTT. Translated, it gives CASSSWTGADQPQHF.

Notes on this clonotype: One end of the junction is discordant with germline, which a read error may explain. The rearrangement joins TRBV28 to TRBJ2-7; 12 bases are a match to TRBD2. Germline CDR1 reads MDHEN; CDR2 reads SYDVKM. This CDR3 has 19 amino acids. In DNA form, the CDR3 reads TGTGCCAGCAGCACCCCCCGCCCACGGACTAGCGGGGACTCCTGCGAGCAGTACTTC. Its translation: CASSTPRPRTSGDSCEQYF.

This sequence joins TRBV7-9 and TRBJ2-7; possibly TRBD2 for D (7 bases). V was pared by 1 base and J by 6 bases, with 13 bases between. The germline V gene encodes CDR1 SEHNR and CDR2 FQNEAQ (reference sequence). The CDR3 has 14 amino acids. DNA of the CDR3: TGTGCCAGCAGCTTAGATCGGGGGGCGGTCGAGCAGTACTTC. The encoded protein is CASSLDRGAVEQYF.

The chain has TRBV7-9 and TRBJ2-3; 14 bases align to TRBD2. V lost 3 bases and J lost 3; bases outside the gene matches: 5. Germline V CDR1 and CDR2: SEHNR, FQNEAQ (reference sequence). The CDR3 has 17 residues. The DNA of the CDR3 is TGTGCCAGCAGCTTGGGGACTAGCGGGAGCGCGACAGATACGCAGTATTTT. It encodes CASSLGTSGSATDTQYF.

This clonotype was observed many times. This rearrangement joins TRBV27 to TRBJ2-1, with TRBD2 matching over 7 bases. Looked up from germline, CDR1 is MNHEY and CDR2 is SMNVEV (reference sequence). CDR3 length: 13 residues. V lost 2 bases and J lost 7; bases outside the gene matches: 2. CDR3 in DNA: TGTGCCAGCAGTTTACTAGCGGTAAATGAGCAGTTCTTC. Its protein product is CASSLLAVNEQFF.

The V and J genes are TRBV6-1 and TRBJ2-7; the D call may be TRBD1 or TRBD2 (6 bases each). Germline V gene lookup returns CDR1 MNHNS and CDR2 SASEGT. The V gene lost 7 bases and the J gene lost 6 bases, with 25 bases spanning the gap. The CDR3 has 16 amino acids. CDR3 DNA sequence: TGTGCCAGCACCCCCGGAGGGGACATGCTCATTATCGAGCAGTACTTC. As protein: CASTPGGDMLIIEQYF.

This clonotype was detected only a few times. CDR3 in amino acids: CSARIAGSTGELFF. As DNA, the CDR3 is TGCAGTGCTAGAATAGCGGGATCCACCGGGGAGCTGTTTTTT. The chain combines TRBV20-1 with TRBJ2-2; 8 bases are a match to TRBD2. The CDR3 runs to 14 residues. The trim removed 2 bases at V and 4 bases at J, leaving 3 bases unmatched. Germline values: CDR1 DFQATT, CDR2 SNEGSKA (reference sequence).

This clonotype was found a few times. The rearrangement joins TRBV5-1 to TRBJ2-2; a weak D match, TRBD2 (5 bases). With 7 bases removed from V and 6 bases from J, the gap between germline ends came to 10 bases. CDR1 and CDR2 from the germline V gene are SGHRS and YFSETQ. The CDR3 loop spans 12 amino acids. The CDR3 here is CASESGAGELFF. CDR3 in DNA: TGCGCCAGCGAAAGCGGCGCCGGGGAGCTGTTTTTT. Full variable domain (missing parts from reference TRBV5-1 and TRBJ2-2): KAGVTQTPRYLIKTRGQQVTLSCSPISGHRSVSWYQQTPGQGLQFLFEYFSETQRNKGNFPGRFSGRQFSNSRSEMNVSTLELGDSALYLCASESGAGELFFGEGSRLTVL.